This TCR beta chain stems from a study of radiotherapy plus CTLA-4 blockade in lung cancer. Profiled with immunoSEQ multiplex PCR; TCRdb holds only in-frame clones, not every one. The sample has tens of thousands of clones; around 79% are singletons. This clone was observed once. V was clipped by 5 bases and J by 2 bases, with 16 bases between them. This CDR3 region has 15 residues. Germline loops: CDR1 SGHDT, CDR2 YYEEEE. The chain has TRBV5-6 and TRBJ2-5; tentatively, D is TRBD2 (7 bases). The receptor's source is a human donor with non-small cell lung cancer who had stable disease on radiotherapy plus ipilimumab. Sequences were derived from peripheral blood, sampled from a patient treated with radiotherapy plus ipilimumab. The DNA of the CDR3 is TGTGCCAGCAGTACCCGAGGGGGGGCGCAAGAGACCCAGTACTTC. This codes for CASSTRGGAQETQYF.